These 3 T cell receptor beta chains share one sample of origin, sequenced in a study of cytomegalovirus exposure and HLA in healthy donors. The PCR contained 60 Vbeta and 13 Jbeta primers. Data came from immunoSEQ multiplex PCR; TCRdb stores just in-frame clones and leaves some out. The sample gives some 150,000 clones, 70% to 80% of which show up once; 3% to 4% is in the top ten. The specimen sequenced was PBMCs. These receptors came from a human donor in good health.

The rearrangement joins TRBV6-5 to TRBJ1-5; no firm D call. The V and J ends lost 4 bases and 5 bases respectively, with 18 bases between them. This CDR3 is 16 amino acids long. Per germline, CDR1 MNHEY and CDR2 SVGAGI. In DNA, the CDR3 is TGTGCCAGCAGTTCCAAACTTAACGCCGTAGATCAGCCCCAGCATTTT. Translated, it gives CASSSKLNAVDQPQHF.

The chain joins TRBV6-1 to TRBJ1-5, with 8 bases fitting TRBD1. V dropped 2 bases and J dropped 5; count of bases not matched to a gene: 2. Per the germline V gene, CDR1 is MNHNS and CDR2 is SASEGT. The CDR3 sequence is 14 residues long. The CDR3 bases are TGTGCCAGCAGTGAACAGGGACAGGATCAGCCCCAGCATTTT. Encoded protein: CASSEQGQDQPQHF.

This clone is a singleton in its sample. The chain uses TRBV13 and TRBJ2-1, with 12 bases aligning to TRBD2. The length of the CDR3 is 16 residues. Trimming removed 7 bases from V and 4 bases from J; junction bases left unmatched: 8. Germline lookup yields CDR1 PRHDT and CDR2 FYEKMQ (reference sequence). CDR3 DNA: TGTGCCAGCAAGCTAGCGGGAGGGGGATCTTACAATGAGCAGTTCTTC. It translates to CASKLAGGGSYNEQFF.